These 23 T cell receptor beta chains originate from one sample sequenced in a study of tumor-infiltrating lymphocytes in primary liver carcinoma. Total RNA (around 500 ng) served as template for TCR beta cDNA synthesis primed by a constant-region primer. Investigators got TCR beta libraries out of three nested multiplex PCR rounds, done with slightly modified ARM-PCR. For around 9 cycles apiece, the opening two PCR rounds ran with TRBV1-TRBV30 forward primers and a C-beta reverse primer. TCRdb reanalysed the multiplex PCR reads using MiXCR and keeps one entry per CDR3 protein. The sample lists 330,000 or so distinct CDR3 sequences; around three fifths were seen once. RNA isolated from unsorted whole blood supplied the blood RNA, with germline DNA also extracted. Specimen: peripheral blood. Source of these receptors: a man in his forties with primary liver carcinoma and hepatitis B virus infection.

Comments on this clonotype: This may stem from a read error, because a much larger clone lies one nucleotide away. The CDR3 sequence: CASSLKAQDGGYTF. CDR3 nucleotide sequence: TGTGCCAGCAGTTTAAAGGCACAGGACGGGGGCTACACCTTC. This chain joins TRBV12-3 or TRBV12-4 and TRBJ1-2; the D gene is possibly TRBD1 (5 bases). Trimming pared 2 bases from V and 8 bases from J, leaving 15 bases between. The CDR3 is 14 residues long.

As concerns this clonotype: At one of its ends the junction is not consistent with the germline gene, which may arise from a read error. The chain recombines TRBV12-3 or TRBV12-4 with TRBJ2-7; D is perhaps TRBD1 or TRBD2 (5 bases each). This CDR3 has 14 amino acids. The DNA for the CDR3 is TGTGCCAGGAGTTTCGCGGGCAACTGGGACGAACAGTACTTC. The encoded protein is CARSFAGNWDEQYF.

The table lists this clonotype with a few counts. The chain employs TRBV6-5 and TRBJ2-2, with D unresolved. The CDR3 has 13 amino acids. Deletions cut 0 bases from V and 6 bases from J, with 5 bases between. Germline values: CDR1 MNHEY, CDR2 SVGAGI. In nucleotides, the CDR3 is TGTGCCAGCAGTTACTCGGTCCCCGGGGAGCTGTTTTTT. Encoded protein: CASSYSVPGELFF.

The chain links TRBV10-3 to TRBJ2-5, with D possibly TRBD2 on 5 matching bases. Germline loops: CDR1 ENHRY, CDR2 SYGVKD. The CDR3 runs to 12 residues. Trimming shortened V by 10 bases and J by 1 base, and 10 bases separated the two germline ends. The CDR3 DNA follows: TGTGCCAGTAGCGTTTCCCAAGAGACCCAGTACTTC. Translated, it gives CASSVSQETQYF.

With respect to this clonotype: The junction does not match germline at one end; this may be a read error. The chain recombines TRBV29-1 with TRBJ2-7, with D possibly being TRBD1 (5 bases). This CDR3 has 13 residues. Looked up from germline, CDR1 is SQVTM and CDR2 is ANQGSEA. CDR3 amino acids: CSAEAGNPHEQYF. CDR3 nucleotides: TGCAGCGCTGAAGCAGGGAACCCCCACGAGCAATACTTC.

The count of this clonotype is one. Given a much more abundant clone one base away, this may be a read error. This chain connects TRBV6-6 to TRBJ2-2; D gene uncertain. CDR3 size: 13 residues. The germline CDR1 and CDR2 sequences are MNHNY and SVGAGI (reference sequence). This chain's CDR3 is CASSYYPTWELFF. CDR3 sequence (DNA): TGTGCCAGCAGTTACTACCCCACCTGGGAGCTGTTTTTT.

With respect to this clonotype: The junction departs from the called germline gene at one end, perhaps through a read error. The rearrangement joins TRBV13 to TRBJ2-5, with D uncertain. Looked up from germline, CDR1 is PRHDT and CDR2 is FYEKMQ (reference sequence). The CDR3 totals 15 residues. CDR3 residues: CASSFGPRHQETHYF. For the CDR3, the DNA is TGTGCCAGTAGCTTTGGCCCGCGCCACCAAGAGACCCACTACTTC. The complete variable domain, with remaining parts taken from reference TRBV13 and TRBJ2-5, reads AAGVIQSPRHLIKEKRETATLKCYPIPRHDTVYWYQQGPGQDPQFLISFYEKMQSDKGSIPDRFSAQQFSDYHSELNMSSLELGDSALYFCASSFGPRHQETHYFGPGTRLLVL.

The table lists this clonotype with a few counts. The gene calls are TRBV5-4 and TRBJ2-2, with TRBD2 identical over 10 bases. The junction had 7 bases not matched to a gene; V was cut back by 4 bases and J by 7 bases. This CDR3 contains 15 residues. CDR1 SGHNT and CDR2 YYREEE come from the germline V gene (reference sequence). The CDR3 DNA is TGTGCCAGCAGCCCAGCGGGAGGGAGGAGCGGGGAGCTGTTTTTT. Translating it yields CASSPAGGRSGELFF.

The V call is TRBV10-2, the J call TRBJ2-3; 7 nucleotides match TRBD2. Germline V CDR1 and CDR2: WSHSY, SAAADI. V lost 2 bases, J lost 5 bases, and 10 bases stayed unmatched. This CDR3 is 16 amino acids long. CDR3: CASSEIGGRKGDTQYF. The CDR3, as DNA: TGCGCCAGCAGTGAGATCGGCGGGAGAAAAGGAGATACGCAGTATTTT.

Worth noting for this clonotype: A much larger clone differs by one base, so this may be a read error. This chain connects TRBV6-6 to TRBJ2-7; D perhaps matches TRBD1 (6 bases). Deletions cut 3 bases from V and 0 bases from J, with 12 bases between. CDR3 length equals 15 residues. Per germline, CDR1 MNHNY and CDR2 SVGAGI (reference sequence). The CDR3 coding sequence is TGTGCCAGCAGTTATAGCCGGGACACCTCCTACGAGCAGTACTTC. Its translation is CASSYSRDTSYEQYF.

Of note for this clonotype: An end of the junction does not agree with germline; a read error may underlie this. V is TRBV11-2 and J is TRBJ2-7; a possible D gene is TRBD2 (6 bases). This CDR3 has 13 amino acids. Germline V gives CDR1 SGHAT, CDR2 FQNNGV. The CDR3 bases are TGTGCCAGCAGCTTGCCTAGCGCCTGCGAGCAATATTTC. Its protein is CASSLPSACEQYF.

The V and J genes are TRBV11-2 and TRBJ1-5; D remains unclear. Between the trimmed V and J ends, which lost 2 bases and 5 bases, there was a span of 10 bases. CDR3 length equals 14 residues. CDR1 is SGHAT and CDR2 is FQNNGV in the germline V gene. The CDR3 DNA reads TGTGCCAGCAGCTTAAAGGGCAACGATCAGCCCCAGCATTTT. It codes for CASSLKGNDQPQHF.

The chain recombines TRBV11-2 with TRBJ1-1, with D possibly being TRBD1 (5 bases). Germline loops: CDR1 SGHAT, CDR2 FQNNGV. The CDR3 runs 15 residues. V was pared by 5 bases and J by 6 bases, with 19 bases between. The CDR3 sequence: CASSPGPGNCAEAFF. CDR3 DNA sequence: TGTGCCAGCAGCCCAGGGCCCGGCAACTGCGCTGAAGCTTTCTTT. The full variable domain, completed using reference TRBV11-2 and TRBJ1-1, is EAGVAQSPRYKIIEKRQSVAFWCNPISGHATLYWYQQILGQGPKLLIQFQNNGVVDDSQLPKDRFSAERLKGVDSTLKIQPAKLEDSAVYLCASSPGPGNCAEAFFGQGTRLTVV.

As for this clonotype: The CDR3 does not end in the conserved phenylalanine or tryptophan, so this is likely a read error. The V call is TRBV6-2 or TRBV6-3, the J call TRBJ2-4; 7 bases fit TRBD2. The CDR3 length is 13 residues. Germline V gene sequence: CDR1 MNHEY, CDR2 SVGEGT. With V trimmed by 6 bases and J by 6 bases, 5 bases remained unmatched. The CDR3 loop is CASSQAGINIQYL. CDR3 DNA: TGTGCCAGCAGCCAAGCGGGGATAAACATTCAGTACTTA.

Worth noting for this clonotype: This clone may be a read error of a much larger clone one base away. The chain recombines TRBV6-2 or TRBV6-3 with TRBJ2-7; D could derive from TRBD1 or TRBD2 (5 bases each). The V end was cut by 7 bases, the J end by 6 bases, with 16 bases between. This CDR3 spans 13 amino acids. CDR1 MNHEY and CDR2 SVGEGT come from the germline V gene. The CDR3 loop reads CASMGPPASEQYF. CDR3 bases: TGTGCCAGCATGGGACCCCCCGCTTCCGAGCAGTACTTC.

This clonotype was detected ten times or more. The chain recombines TRBV11-2 with TRBJ2-4; 12 nucleotides agree with TRBD2. Looked up from germline, CDR1 is SGHAT and CDR2 is FQNNGV. The V and J ends lost 5 bases and 3 bases, in that order; junction bases with no gene match: 26. The length of the CDR3 is 23 residues. This chain's CDR3 is CASSQSVFDASLAGGSVKNIQYF. CDR3 DNA sequence: TGTGCCAGCAGCCAGTCCGTTTTTGACGCTTCACTAGCGGGAGGATCGGTCAAAAACATTCAGTACTTC.

This clonotype has at least ten counts. This chain links TRBV6-5 with TRBJ2-6; 8 positions match TRBD1. The J segment lost 0 bases and the V segment lost 2 bases, leaving 0 bases of the junction unmatched. The CDR3 length is 16 residues. CDR1 MNHEY and CDR2 SVGAGI come from the germline V gene. Here the CDR3 reads CASSYTGGSGANVLTF. DNA for the CDR3: TGTGCCAGCAGTTACACAGGGGGCTCTGGGGCCAACGTCCTGACTTTC.

The genes are TRBV28 and TRBJ1-2, with TRBD1 identical over 7 bases. Germline CDR1 reads MDHEN; CDR2 reads SYDVKM. V lost 5 bases and J lost 5; bases outside the gene matches: 8. The CDR3 contains 14 residues. The CDR3 DNA is TGTGCCAGCAGTGCCCCGGGACAGCTATATGGCTACACCTTC. Its protein product is CASSAPGQLYGYTF.

A remark on this clonotype: One end of the junction fails to match germline, which may point to a read error. The V gene is TRBV11-2, the J gene TRBJ2-1, with 10 bases lining up with TRBD2. The germline CDR1 and CDR2 sequences are SGHAT and FQNNGV. The CDR3 spans 14 residues. The CDR3 spells CVSSLTSGKDEQFF. The CDR3 DNA reads as TGTGTCAGCAGCTTAACTAGCGGGAAGGATGAGCAGTTCTTC. Full variable domain (remainder filled in from reference TRBV11-2 and TRBJ2-1): EAGVAQSPRYKIIEKRQSVAFWCNPISGHATLYWYQQILGQGPKLLIQFQNNGVVDDSQLPKDRFSAERLKGVDSTLKIQPAKLEDSAVYLCVSSLTSGKDEQFFGPGTRLTVL.

The rearrangement joins TRBV12-3 or TRBV12-4 to TRBJ1-2, with TRBD1 identical over 7 bases. V lost 6 bases to trimming and J lost 6 bases; unmatched junction nucleotides: 13. This CDR3 is 15 amino acids long. The CDR3 bases are TGTGCCAGCAGCTCTTATGAGGGACAGTCCCATGGCTACACCTTC. Protein: CASSSYEGQSHGYTF.

Notes on this clonotype: This may be a read error: a much more frequent sequence differs by one nucleotide. CDR3 DNA: TGTGCCACCAGCTGGGGGGGCTCCTACAATGAGCAGTTCTTC. It is translated as CATSWGGSYNEQFF. This chain joins TRBV10-3 and TRBJ2-1; 7 positions agree with TRBD2. Looked up from germline, CDR1 is ENHRY and CDR2 is SYGVKD. V trimming: 10 bases; J trimming: 0 bases; junction bases outside the gene matches: 6. The CDR3 runs 14 residues.

The genes are TRBV5-1 and TRBJ1-3; D perhaps matches TRBD1 (5 bases). The CDR3 has 15 amino acids. Germline V gene lookup returns CDR1 SGHRS and CDR2 YFSETQ. Trimming removed 1 base from V and 2 bases from J, with 10 bases in between. CDR3 in DNA: TGCGCCAGCAGCTTGTCCCAGGGAACTGGAAACACCATATATTTT. Protein sequence: CASSLSQGTGNTIYF.

Remarks on this clonotype: A read error may be the cause here, since a much bigger clone is one base away. The chain links TRBV6-6 to TRBJ2-1, with D perhaps TRBD2 (6 bases). Germline V gives CDR1 MNHNY, CDR2 SVGAGI (reference sequence). Trimming shortened V by 7 bases and J by 2 bases, and 18 bases separated the two germline ends. The CDR3 has 16 residues. CDR3 DNA sequence: TGTGCCAGCAATCGACTAGTGGGTTCCCCCTACAATGAGCAGTTCTTC. Translating it yields CASNRLVGSPYNEQFF.